This T cell receptor beta chain emerged from a study of shared clonotypes between healthy human individuals. The CDR3 extends over 13 amino acids. Germline CDR1 is MGHRA and CDR2 is YSYEKL. The V segment lost 5 bases and the J segment 4 bases; nucleotides outside the gene matches: 4. This table comes from immunoSEQ multiplex PCR, and its TCRdb copy is limited to in-frame clones, with some not included. The table records 400,000 to 550,000 clones, roughly 85% of them present only once. The chain combines TRBV4-1 with TRBJ2-5, with 7 bases fitting TRBD1. Sequenced input: PBMCs. The source is a woman aged 35 to 49 in good health. Some clones in this sample may be carry-over from other donors' samples. For the CDR3, the DNA is TGCGCCAGCAGCACCCGACAGGGAGAGACCCAGTACTTC. It translates to CASSTRQGETQYF.